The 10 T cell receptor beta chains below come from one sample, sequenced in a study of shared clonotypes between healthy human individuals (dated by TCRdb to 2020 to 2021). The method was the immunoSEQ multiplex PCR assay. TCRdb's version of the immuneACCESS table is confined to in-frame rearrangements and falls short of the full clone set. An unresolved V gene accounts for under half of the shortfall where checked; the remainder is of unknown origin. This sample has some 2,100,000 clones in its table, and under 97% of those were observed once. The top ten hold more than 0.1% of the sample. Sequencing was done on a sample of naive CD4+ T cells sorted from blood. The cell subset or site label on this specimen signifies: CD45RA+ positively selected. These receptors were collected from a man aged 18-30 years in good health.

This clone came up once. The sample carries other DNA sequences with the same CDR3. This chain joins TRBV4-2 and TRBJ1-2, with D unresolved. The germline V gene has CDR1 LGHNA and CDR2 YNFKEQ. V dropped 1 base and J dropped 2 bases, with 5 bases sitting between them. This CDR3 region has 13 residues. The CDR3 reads CASSQGQNYGYTF. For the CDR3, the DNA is TGTGCCAGCAGCCAAGGGCAGAACTATGGCTACACCTTC.

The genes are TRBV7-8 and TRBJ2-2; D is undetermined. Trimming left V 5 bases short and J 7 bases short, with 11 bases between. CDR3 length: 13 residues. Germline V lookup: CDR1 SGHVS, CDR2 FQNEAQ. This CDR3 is CASSPSFIGELFF. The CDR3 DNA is TGTGCCAGCAGCCCCAGTTTTATCGGGGAGCTGTTTTTT.

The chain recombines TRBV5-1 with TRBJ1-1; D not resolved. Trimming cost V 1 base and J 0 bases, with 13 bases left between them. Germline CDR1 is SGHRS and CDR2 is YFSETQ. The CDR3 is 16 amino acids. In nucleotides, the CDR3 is TGCGCCAGCAGCTTGTCGATGGGGAAGGTGAACACTGAAGCTTTCTTT. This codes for CASSLSMGKVNTEAFF.

CDR3 nucleotides: TGTGCCAGCAGCCCCACCCCGACAGGGGGCTCCTACGAGCAGTACTTC. It translates to CASSPTPTGGSYEQYF. This sequence joins TRBV5-4 and TRBJ2-7; 9 bases are a match to TRBD1. The V gene end was trimmed by 4 bases and the J gene end by 0 bases; junction bases not matched to a gene: 8. Per germline, CDR1 SGHNT and CDR2 YYREEE (reference sequence). The CDR3 has 16 residues.

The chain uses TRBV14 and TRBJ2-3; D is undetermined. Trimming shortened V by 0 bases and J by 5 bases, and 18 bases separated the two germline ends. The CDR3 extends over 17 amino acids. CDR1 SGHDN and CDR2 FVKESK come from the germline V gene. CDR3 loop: CASSQDRSVPAEDTQYF. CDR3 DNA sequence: TGTGCCAGCAGCCAAGATCGGAGCGTACCGGCGGAAGATACGCAGTATTTT.

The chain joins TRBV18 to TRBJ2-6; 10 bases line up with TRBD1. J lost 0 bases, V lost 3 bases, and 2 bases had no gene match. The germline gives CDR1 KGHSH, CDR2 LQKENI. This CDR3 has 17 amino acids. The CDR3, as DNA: TGTGCCAGCTCACCGGGACAGGGGATCTCTGGGGCCAACGTCCTGACTTTC. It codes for CASSPGQGISGANVLTF.

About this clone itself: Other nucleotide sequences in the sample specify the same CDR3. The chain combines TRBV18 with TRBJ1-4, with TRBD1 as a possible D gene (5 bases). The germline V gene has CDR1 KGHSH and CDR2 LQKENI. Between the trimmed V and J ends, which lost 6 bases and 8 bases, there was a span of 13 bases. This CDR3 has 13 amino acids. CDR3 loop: CASSRGSGEKLFF. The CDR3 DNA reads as TGTGCCAGCTCTCGCGGTTCAGGGGAAAAACTGTTTTTT. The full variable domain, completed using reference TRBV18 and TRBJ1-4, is NAGVMQNPRHLVRRRGQEARLRCSPMKGHSHVYWYRQLPEEGLKFMVYLQKENIIDESGMPKERFSAEFPKEGPSILRIQQVVRGDSAAYFCASSRGSGEKLFFGSGTQLSVL.

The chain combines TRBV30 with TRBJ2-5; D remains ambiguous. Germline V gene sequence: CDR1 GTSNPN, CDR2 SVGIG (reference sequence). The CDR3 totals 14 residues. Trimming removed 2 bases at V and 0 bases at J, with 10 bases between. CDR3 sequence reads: CAWSPLGYQETQYF. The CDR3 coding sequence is TGTGCCTGGAGTCCCCTGGGCTACCAAGAGACCCAGTACTTC.

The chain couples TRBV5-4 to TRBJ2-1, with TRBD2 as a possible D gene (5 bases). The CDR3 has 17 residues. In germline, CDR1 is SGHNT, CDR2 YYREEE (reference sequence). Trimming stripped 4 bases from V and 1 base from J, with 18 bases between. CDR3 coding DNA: TGTGCCAGCAGCCCTCGGGTGGGGTCGGGGTCCTACAATGAGCAGTTCTTC. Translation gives CASSPRVGSGSYNEQFF.

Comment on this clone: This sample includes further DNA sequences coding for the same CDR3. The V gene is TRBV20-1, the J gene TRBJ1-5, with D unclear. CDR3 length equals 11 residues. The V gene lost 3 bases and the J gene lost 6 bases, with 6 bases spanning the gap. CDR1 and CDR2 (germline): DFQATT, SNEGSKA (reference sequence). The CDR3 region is CSASDGQPQHF. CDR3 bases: TGCAGTGCTAGCGATGGTCAGCCCCAGCATTTT.